This T cell receptor beta chain emerged from a study of shared clonotypes between healthy human individuals. Background on the study: Used for every donor were three CD4 naive, three CD4 memory, two CD8 naive and one CD8 memory plate. General study points: Rarefaction showed sorted-subset sequencing was incomplete despite large depth.

The method was immunoSEQ multiplex PCR; TCRdb's version includes in-frame clones alone and lacks a portion of them. The sample has almost 750,000 clones, roughly 72% seen once; the top ten hold around 1.7%. The CDR3 length is 15 residues. V dropped 0 bases and J dropped 8; count of bases not matched to a gene: 7. CDR1 and CDR2 (germline): MGHRA, YSYEKL. This clone has only a few counts. The antigen remains unidentified. V is TRBV4-1 and J is TRBJ1-2; 9 nucleotides match TRBD1. Input material: memory CD4+ T cells sorted from blood. The subset here: CD45RA-negative fraction. This receptor was taken from a woman aged 30 to 39 in good health. The CDR3 is CASSQDGDRVRGYTF. The CDR3 DNA sequence: TGCGCCAGCAGCCAAGATGGGGACAGGGTAAGGGGCTACACCTTC.